Sequencing of this T cell receptor beta chain was carried out in a study of cytomegalovirus exposure and HLA in healthy donors. Germline V gives CDR1 MNHEY, CDR2 SVGAGI. The V gene lost 6 bases and the J gene lost 2 bases, with 14 bases spanning the gap. The CDR3 consists of 14 residues. Only in-frame clones appear in the TCRdb table, and some are missing; sequencing was by immunoSEQ multiplex PCR. In the table there are about 330,000 clones, around 90% of which are singletons. The J gene is TRBJ2-7, the V gene TRBV6-5, with D uncertain. The sample consisted of PBMCs. This TCR was sampled from a woman aged 25 to 39 in good health and CMV-seropositive. The CDR3: CASRRDGSTYEQYF. The DNA for the CDR3 is TGTGCCAGCAGACGCGACGGATCGACCTACGAGCAGTACTTC.